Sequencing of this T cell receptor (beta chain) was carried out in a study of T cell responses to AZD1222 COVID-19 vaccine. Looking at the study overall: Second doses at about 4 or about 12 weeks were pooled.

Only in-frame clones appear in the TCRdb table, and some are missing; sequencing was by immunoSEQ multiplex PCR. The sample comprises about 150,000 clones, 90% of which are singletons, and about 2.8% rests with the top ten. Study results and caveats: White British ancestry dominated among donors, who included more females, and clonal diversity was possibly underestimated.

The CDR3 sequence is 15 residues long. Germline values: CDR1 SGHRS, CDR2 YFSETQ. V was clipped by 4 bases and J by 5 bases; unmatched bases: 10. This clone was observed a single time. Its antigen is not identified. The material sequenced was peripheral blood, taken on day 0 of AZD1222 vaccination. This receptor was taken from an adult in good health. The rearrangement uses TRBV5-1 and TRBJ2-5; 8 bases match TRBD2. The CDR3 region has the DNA TGCGCCAGCAGCCGGTCCGCGGGGGGCGCTGAGACCCAGTACTTC. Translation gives CASSRSAGGAETQYF.